The T cell receptor beta chain described here comes from a study of CD8 T cell repertoires and HIV-1 epitope variants. Study-wide background: Autologous T cell-negative cells served as antigen-presenting cells in equal numbers. T cells were cultured for more than 9 days with cytokines added on days 3 and 7.

CDR1 LNHNV and CDR2 YYDKDF come from the germline V gene (reference sequence). This CDR3 region has 14 residues. Trimming took 3 bases from V and 7 from J; bases not matched to a gene: 8. Study results and limitations: The assay identified only TCR beta chains of antigen-proliferating T cells.

The repertoire was sequenced with immunoSEQ multiplex PCR; TCRdb's copy has only in-frame clones and lacks some. The data show 4,500 to 7,000 clones, around two thirds seen once. This clone occurred a few times. Antigen unknown. The chain links TRBV15 to TRBJ1-1; 7 bases fit TRBD1. The material sequenced was cultured CD8+ T cells derived from PBMCs. This TCR was recovered from a male donor with HIV. CDR3 DNA: TGTGCCACCAGCAGGTCCCGTGGGACAGATGAAGCTTTCTTT. The encoded protein is CATSRSRGTDEAFF.